A single sample is the source of the 10 T cell receptor beta chains below, sequenced in a study of blood T cell repertoires in COVID-19. This table comes from immunoSEQ multiplex PCR, and its TCRdb copy is limited to in-frame clones, with some not included. The sample lists roughly 250,000 clones, around 87% seen once, with around 1.6% in the top ten. What was sequenced was PBMCs or T cells enriched from blood (not recorded which). The source of these receptors is a woman between 50 and 59 years old who had recovered from COVID-19.

The genes are TRBV5-4 and TRBJ2-2; 7 positions agree with TRBD2. The V gene's germline CDR1 is SGHNT and CDR2 YYREEE (reference sequence). CDR3 size: 15 residues. V lost 5 bases and J lost 4; bases outside the gene matches: 8. CDR3 coding DNA: TGTGCCAGCAGTTCTGCGGGAGTTCTCACCGGGGAGCTGTTTTTT. Protein product: CASSSAGVLTGELFF.

This chain links TRBV30 with TRBJ1-5; D gene uncertain. The CDR3 has 14 amino acids. Germline loops: CDR1 GTSNPN, CDR2 SVGIG (reference sequence). The V gene lost 0 bases and the J gene lost 6 bases, with 12 bases spanning the gap. Here the CDR3 DNA reads TGTGCCTGGAGTGTACCCGGGGATACTCAGCCCCAGCATTTT. It yields the protein CAWSVPGDTQPQHF.

The chain has TRBV9 and TRBJ2-3, with 10 positions matching TRBD1. CDR3 size: 17 residues. Germline V CDR1 and CDR2: SGDLS, YYNGEE. Unmatched junction bases numbered 6, after V lost 0 bases and J lost 2 bases. CDR3 sequence (DNA): TGTGCCAGCAGCGTAGAGGGACAGGGGTTGCCCACAGATACGCAGTATTTT. This translates into CASSVEGQGLPTDTQYF.

The gene calls are TRBV2 and TRBJ2-7, with D possibly TRBD2 on 6 matching bases. The germline V gene encodes CDR1 SNHLY and CDR2 FYNNEI. The CDR3 consists of 15 residues. Trimming cost V 6 bases and J 0 bases, with 15 bases left between them. CDR3 amino acids: CASRGRGFASYEQYF. The CDR3, as DNA: TGTGCCAGCAGGGGGCGGGGTTTTGCCTCCTACGAGCAGTACTTC. Full variable domain (rest looked up from reference TRBV2 and TRBJ2-7): EPEVTQTPSHQVTQMGQEVILRCVPISNHLYFYWYRQILGQKVEFLVSFYNNEISEKSEIFDDQFSVERPDGSNFTLKIRSTKLEDSAMYFCASRGRGFASYEQYFGPGTRLTVT.

The chain is built from TRBV2 and TRBJ1-4; 11 bases map to TRBD1. The germline V gene encodes CDR1 SNHLY and CDR2 FYNNEI. The J segment lost 8 bases and the V segment lost 6 bases, leaving 8 bases of the junction unmatched. The CDR3 extends over 15 amino acids. The CDR3 region is CASRGQGGIYEKLFF. The CDR3 DNA is TGTGCCAGCAGGGGACAGGGGGGAATATACGAAAAACTGTTTTTT.

V is TRBV18 and J is TRBJ1-5; D is undetermined. Trimming took off 3 bases at V and 4 bases at J, with 7 bases between the two ends. Germline assignment: CDR1 KGHSH and CDR2 LQKENI. CDR3 length: 13 amino acids. CDR3 residues: CASSPRGNQPQHF. The CDR3 region has the DNA TGTGCCAGCTCACCTAGAGGGAATCAGCCCCAGCATTTT.

This chain uses TRBV5-5 with TRBJ2-7, with TRBD2 as a possible D gene (5 bases). Germline V gives CDR1 SGHKS, CDR2 YYEKEE (reference sequence). The V and J ends lost 1 base and 5 bases respectively, with 13 bases between them. This CDR3 is built from 14 residues. The CDR3 region is CASSLPASRNEQYF. CDR3 in DNA: TGTGCCAGCAGCTTGCCGGCTAGCCGCAACGAGCAGTACTTC.

V usage is TRBV9 and J usage is TRBJ2-7; TRBD2 matches 10 bases. Trimming removed 7 bases from V and 5 bases from J; junction bases left unmatched: 12. The germline CDR1 and CDR2 sequences are SGDLS and YYNGEE. The CDR3 totals 15 residues. CDR3 bases: TGTGCCAGCGCTAGCGGGAGTTACGGGGTCAACGAGCAGTACTTC. Encoded protein: CASASGSYGVNEQYF.

The chain uses TRBV11-1 and TRBJ1-2; D is possibly TRBD1 (5 bases). Trimming removed 5 bases from V and 6 bases from J, with 10 bases in between. The germline V gene has CDR1 SGHAT and CDR2 FQDESV (reference sequence). This CDR3 is built from 12 residues. The CDR3 DNA follows: TGTGCCAGCAGCCATGACAGTAATGGCTACACCTTC. This translates into CASSHDSNGYTF.

V usage is TRBV9 and J usage is TRBJ2-7; 9 nucleotides line up with TRBD1. This CDR3 region has 14 residues. With V trimmed by 4 bases and J by 2 bases, 4 bases remained unmatched. Germline loops: CDR1 SGDLS, CDR2 YYNGEE. CDR3 residues: CASSRDRAAYEQYF. CDR3 bases: TGTGCCAGCAGCCGGGACAGGGCAGCCTACGAGCAGTACTTC. Variable domain in full (rest from reference TRBV9 and TRBJ2-7): DSGVTQTPKHLITATGQRVTLRCSPRSGDLSVYWYQQSLDQGLQFLIQYYNGEERAKGNILERFSAQQFPDLHSELNLSSLELGDSALYFCASSRDRAAYEQYFGPGTRLTVT.